This TCR beta chain appears in the sequencing data of a study of regulatory T cells in long-lasting Graves disease. This CDR3 region has 14 residues. The germline CDR1 and CDR2 sequences are SGHVS and FNYEAQ. V was cut by 4 bases and J by 1 base, with 11 bases left in between. The sample's time point: newly diagnosed GD, antithyroid drugs for less than 3 months. With RNA extracted from PBMCs as input, the TCR library was made. An endocrinology department in Xi'an, China, supplied the patients. Assembly of TCR beta libraries relied on iRepertoire HTBI primers together with Arm-PCR of CDR3 regions. TCRdb ran MiXCR on the multiplex PCR reads and lists one entry per CDR3 protein. There are 500,000 to 700,000 distinct CDR3 sequences in the sample; approximately 15% occur only once, and under 20% lies in the top ten. These same records also appear under a second study, on T cells in Graves' hyperthyroidism and ophthalmopathy.

This chain links TRBV7-6 with TRBJ2-7, with D unresolved. Sequencing was performed on peripheral blood mononuclear cells (PBMCs), taken at new diagnosis, from a patient treated with antithyroid drugs. This sequence originates from a woman aged 30 to 39 with Graves disease. CDR3 protein: CASSSPEASYEQYF. The DNA of the CDR3 is TGTGCCAGCAGCTCCCCGGAAGCGTCCTACGAGCAGTACTTC.